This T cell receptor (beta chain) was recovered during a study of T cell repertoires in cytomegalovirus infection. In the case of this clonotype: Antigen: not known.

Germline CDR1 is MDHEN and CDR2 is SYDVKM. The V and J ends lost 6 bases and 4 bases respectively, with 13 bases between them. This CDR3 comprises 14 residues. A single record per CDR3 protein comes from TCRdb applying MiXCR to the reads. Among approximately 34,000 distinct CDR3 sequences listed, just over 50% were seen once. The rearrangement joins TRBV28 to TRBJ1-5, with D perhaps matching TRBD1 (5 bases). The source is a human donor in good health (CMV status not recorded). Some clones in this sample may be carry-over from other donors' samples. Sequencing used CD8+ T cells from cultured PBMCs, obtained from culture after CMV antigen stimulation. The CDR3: CASRWTRGNQPQHF. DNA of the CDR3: TGTGCCAGCAGATGGACGAGGGGTAATCAGCCCCAGCATTTT.